The rows below give T cell receptor beta chains drawn from one sample of a study of blood T cell repertoires in COVID-19. Some clones are missing from TCRdb's copy, which holds only in-frame ones; the method was immunoSEQ multiplex PCR. The sample lists 190,000 or so clones, roughly 87% occurring once. Sequencing input: PBMCs or T cells enriched from blood (not recorded which). The receptor set was obtained from a young man with acute COVID-19. The CDR3 runs from the conserved cysteine through the conserved F or W. A D gene is named only where the DNA matches it firmly. The size entry is marked missing in some rows and otherwise reads once, few, many or a size class.

>.|TRBV19|TRBJ2-4|.
TGTGCCAGTACAGGGACAGGGGGCCAACTAGCGGGAGGCAAAAACATTCAGTACTTC
CASTGTGGQLAGGKNIQYF
>TRBD1|TRBV7-9|TRBJ2-5|.
TGTGCCAGCAGCCCTAGGACAGGGGAAGAGACCCAGTACTTC
CASSPRTGEETQYF
>TRBD1|TRBV19|TRBJ2-5|.
TGTGCCAGTAGTCGGGACAGGCGGCGGGAGACCCAGTACTTC
CASSRDRRRETQYF
>.|TRBV9|TRBJ2-7|.
TGTGCCAGCAGCGAAGATAGCGTCCCTCGACCGGAAGAGCAGTACTTC
CASSEDSVPRPEEQYF
>.|TRBV4-1|TRBJ2-7|.
TGCGCCAGCAGCCAAAACTCGGGAGAGTACGAGCAGTACTTC
CASSQNSGEYEQYF
>.|TRBV9|TRBJ2-2|.
TGTGCCAGCAGCGTAAGGAGACAGGTGAACACCGGGGAGCTGTTTTTT
CASSVRRQVNTGELFF
>TRBD1|TRBV11-3|TRBJ2-3|.
TGTGCCAGCAGCCCGGGACAGGGTTACGCAGATACGCAGTATTTT
CASSPGQGYADTQYF
>TRBD1|TRBV10-3|TRBJ1-1|.
TGTGCCATCGGGGGACAGGTAGGCACTGAAGCTTTCTTT
CAIGGQVGTEAFF
>.|TRBV28|TRBJ2-3|.
TGTGCCAGCAGTTTACGACTCAGGGTCCACCCCACAGATACGCAGTATTTT
CASSLRLRVHPTDTQYF
>.|TRBV15|TRBJ1-1|.
TGTGCCACCAGCGGGCGTAGATTTGTTGAAGCTTTCTTT
CATSGRRFVEAFF
>.|TRBV14|TRBJ2-1|.
TGTGCCAGCAGCCAAGTCTCTTTCCGGGGAAATGAGCAGTTCTTC
CASSQVSFRGNEQFF
>.|TRBV2|TRBJ2-7|.
TGTGCCAGCAAATTACAATACGAGCAGTACTTC
CASKLQYEQYF
>TRBD2|TRBV7-9|TRBJ2-5|.
TGTGCCAGCCGGAAAGAGGCCGGGAGGTTAGAGACCCAGTACTTC
CASRKEAGRLETQYF
>TRBD1|TRBV7-6|TRBJ2-5|.
TGTGCCAGCAGCTTTATCCGGGACAGGGGAGAGACCCAGTACTTC
CASSFIRDRGETQYF
>.|TRBV30|TRBJ1-1|.
TGTGCCTGGAGTCCAGGCATAAGCAAGAAGACTGAAGCTTTCTTT
CAWSPGISKKTEAFF
>.|TRBV9|TRBJ2-3|.
TGTGCCAGCAGCGTAGAGCAGGTCGCCACAGATACGCAGTATTTT
CASSVEQVATDTQYF
>TRBD1|TRBV28|TRBJ1-1|.
TGTGCCAGCAGTTTAGGGACAGGAGGGTGGAGGACTGAAGCTTTCTTT
CASSLGTGGWRTEAFF
>.|TRBV28|TRBJ1-2|.
TGTGCCAGCACTCTCGTCGGGGATGGCTACACCTTC
CASTLVGDGYTF
>.|TRBV4-1|TRBJ1-5|.
TGCGCCAGCAGCCAAGATGAGGGGGGGAGCAATCAGCCCCAGCATTTT
CASSQDEGGSNQPQHF
>TRBD1|TRBV30|TRBJ2-7|once
TGTGCCTGGAGTGACAGGGGATGGGAGCAGTACTTC
CAWSDRGWEQYF
>.|TRBV9|TRBJ2-5|.
TGTGCCAGCAGCGTAGCGGGAGAATTCCAAGAGACCCAGTACTTC
CASSVAGEFQETQYF
>TRBD2|TRBV7-2|TRBJ2-1|.
TGTGCCAGCAGCTCTGAACTAGCGGGAGTTAACAATGAGCAGTTCTTC
CASSSELAGVNNEQFF
>.|TRBV15|TRBJ1-4|.
TGTGCCACCAGCAAGCAGGGGCCCGGTGTCATAAGCGAAAAACTGTTTTTT
CATSKQGPGVISEKLFF
>TRBD1|TRBV5-1|TRBJ1-4|.
TGCGCCAGCAGCAGAACAGGGGGCGGATCAGAAAAACTGTTTTTT
CASSRTGGGSEKLFF
>.|TRBV19|TRBJ1-5|.
TGTGCCAGTAGTAAAAAGCCCACGTGGCAGACTTTTCAGCCCCAGCATTTT
CASSKKPTWQTFQPQHF
>TRBD1|TRBV7-2|TRBJ1-5|few
TGTGCCAGCAGCCTGCGACAGGGGTACGATCAGCCCCAGCATTTT
CASSLRQGYDQPQHF
>TRBD2|TRBV19|TRBJ2-1|.
TGTGCCAGTAGTATAGTCGGCTATGGACTAGCGGGAGGTGAGCAGTTCTTC
CASSIVGYGLAGGEQFF
>.|TRBV27|TRBJ1-1|.
TGTGCCAGCAGTCCAAGGACTCTGAACACTGAAGCTTTCTTT
CASSPRTLNTEAFF
>TRBD1|TRBV7-7|TRBJ1-4|.
TGTGCTAGCAGCTTAGCCAGGGGGCCTGGTGAAAAACTGTTTTTT
CASSLARGPGEKLFF
>TRBD2|TRBV13|TRBJ2-1|.
TGTGCCAGCAGTCTTAGCGGGATCAATGAGCAGTTCTTC
CASSLSGINEQFF
>.|TRBV6-5|TRBJ2-7|.
TGTGCCAGCAGAGACAGGTACGAGCAGTACTTC
CASRDRYEQYF
>.|TRBV27|TRBJ1-5|.
TGTGCCAGCAGTTCTACCAGGGGTAGCAATCAGCCCCAGCATTTT
CASSSTRGSNQPQHF
>.|TRBV15|TRBJ1-5|.
TGTGCCACCACCAGCCTCCGGTATAGCAATCAGCCCCAGCATTTT
CATTSLRYSNQPQHF
>.|TRBV23-1|TRBJ1-2|.
TGCGCCAGCAGTCAACGGGACTATGGCTACACCTTC
CASSQRDYGYTF
>TRBD2|TRBV7-2|TRBJ2-7|few
TGTGCCAGCAGCCAGGGGACTAGCGGGAGGGGGCAGCAGTACTTC
CASSQGTSGRGQQYF
>TRBD1|TRBV4-3|TRBJ2-7|.
TGCGCCAGCAGCCAAGATCGACAGGGGGCGTACGAGCAGTACTTC
CASSQDRQGAYEQYF
>.|TRBV11-3|TRBJ2-3|.
TGTGCCAGCACCATTCCCCCAGATACGCAGTATTTT
CASTIPPDTQYF
>TRBD2|TRBV28|TRBJ2-4|.
TGTGCCAGCAGTCCCATCCCTGGGACTAGCGGAGCTTTAGCCAAAAACATTCAGTACTTC
CASSPIPGTSGALAKNIQYF
>.|TRBV10-2|TRBJ1-5|.
TGCGCCAGCAGTGAGTCGATGGGGGGTGGGGATCAGCCCCAGCATTTT
CASSESMGGGDQPQHF
>TRBD2|TRBV10-3|TRBJ2-3|.
TGTGCCATCAGTGCTATCGAATTGCGGGAGAGAACAGATACGCAGTATTTT
CAISAIELRERTDTQYF
>TRBD1|TRBV7-2|TRBJ2-7|.
TGTGCCAGCAGCAACTCCGGGACAGGGGCCTACGAGCAGTACTTC
CASSNSGTGAYEQYF
>TRBD1|TRBV9|TRBJ2-2|once
TGTGCCAGCAGCGGGGGACAGGGGGTACCTCTATTTCGGGAGCTGTTTTTT
CASSGGQGVPLFRELFF
>.|TRBV20-1|TRBJ2-5|.
TGCAGTGCTCCGGAGACCCAGTACTTC
CSAPETQYF
>.|TRBV6-4|TRBJ2-3|.
TGTGCCAGCAGTGACGAGCCCAGGAAAACGCAGTATTTT
CASSDEPRKTQYF
>TRBD2|TRBV28|TRBJ2-7|.
TGTGCCAGCAGCCTCGGGGGGGGCGGGATGAGACTATACGAGCAGTACTTC
CASSLGGGGMRLYEQYF
>TRBD2|TRBV11-3|TRBJ2-1|once
TGTGCCAGCAGCCCCGGACTAGCGGGAGGGGGATACAATGAGCAGTTCTTC
CASSPGLAGGGYNEQFF
>TRBD2|TRBV7-9|TRBJ2-2|once
TGTGCCAGCAGCTTAGGTCTAGCGGGTACCGGGGAGCTGTTTTTT
CASSLGLAGTGELFF
>.|TRBV7-9|TRBJ2-1|.
TGTGCCAGCAGCTTAACAGGCTCAGGTAATAATGAGCAGTTCTTC
CASSLTGSGNNEQFF
>TRBD1|TRBV11-3|TRBJ2-7|.
TGTGCCAGCTCTTGGACAGGCGGCAACGAGCAGTACTTC
CASSWTGGNEQYF
>TRBD2|TRBV19|TRBJ2-1|.
TGTGCCAGTAGCCTAGCGGGGGCCAATGAGCAGTTCTTC
CASSLAGANEQFF
>TRBD2|TRBV5-4|TRBJ2-7|.
TGTGCCAGCAGCTCCACAAGCGGGACCTCCTACGAGCAGTACTTC
CASSSTSGTSYEQYF
>.|TRBV28|TRBJ1-1|.
TGTGCCAGCAGTTTAGCAGGGGCTCGTGAAGCTTTCTTT
CASSLAGAREAFF